The next 28 T cell receptor beta chains were all read from a single sample in a study of blood T cell repertoires in COVID-19. Libraries were prepared by immunoSEQ multiplex PCR; TCRdb keeps only in-frame clonotypes and omits some of them. The sample includes 29,000 or so clones, around 90% seen only once; the top ten take approximately 2.5%. The sample consisted of peripheral blood. The source of these receptors is a man over 45 with active COVID-19.

The chain recombines TRBV7-6 with TRBJ2-1; D is ambiguous. CDR3 size: 12 residues. Trimming shortened V by 2 bases and J by 8 bases, and 7 bases separated the two germline ends. Looked up from germline, CDR1 is SGHVS and CDR2 is FNYEAQ. DNA of the CDR3: TGTGCCAGCAGCTTATTCGTCGATGAGCAGTTCTTC. Amino acids: CASSLFVDEQFF.

The chain employs TRBV24-1 and TRBJ1-5; 9 nucleotides match TRBD1. V trimming: 7 bases; J trimming: 4 bases; junction bases outside the gene matches: 4. CDR3 length: 14 residues. From germline, CDR1 is KGHDR and CDR2 SFDVKD. Here the CDR3 DNA reads TGTGCCACCAGCGACAGGGGGGTAAATCAGCCCCAGCATTTT. Amino acid sequence: CATSDRGVNQPQHF.

The count of this clone is one. V gene TRBV5-6 combines with J gene TRBJ1-1, with TRBD1 matching over 11 bases. Germline values: CDR1 SGHDT, CDR2 YYEEEE. The CDR3 extends over 14 amino acids. V lost 4 bases and J lost 6; bases outside the gene matches: 5. The CDR3, as DNA: TGTGCCAGCAGCCGAGAGGACAGGGGGCCTGAAGCTTTCTTT. Its translation is CASSREDRGPEAFF.

V gene TRBV27 combines with J gene TRBJ2-7; TRBD1 aligns across 10 bases. V gave up 6 bases and J gave up 3 bases; unmatched junction bases: 5. This CDR3 has 14 residues. Germline CDR1 and CDR2: MNHEY and SMNVEV (reference sequence). CDR3 loop: CASSPDRGGYEQYF. The CDR3 nucleotides are TGTGCCAGCAGCCCGGACAGGGGGGGCTACGAGCAGTACTTC.

Points on this clone: The same CDR3 can be traced to other DNA sequences in this sample. This rearrangement joins TRBV9 to TRBJ2-2; TRBD2 agrees at 7 bases. CDR1 and CDR2 from the germline V gene are SGDLS and YYNGEE. This CDR3 is 15 amino acids long. The J segment lost 5 bases and the V segment lost 0 bases, leaving 4 bases of the junction unmatched. Here the CDR3 reads CASSVETGGTGELFF. CDR3 nucleotides: TGTGCCAGCAGCGTAGAAACGGGGGGAACCGGGGAGCTGTTTTTT. Full variable domain (outside the CDR3, taken from reference TRBV9 and TRBJ2-2): DSGVTQTPKHLITATGQRVTLRCSPRSGDLSVYWYQQSLDQGLQFLIQYYNGEERAKGNILERFSAQQFPDLHSELNLSSLELGDSALYFCASSVETGGTGELFFGEGSRLTVL.

The chain couples TRBV30 to TRBJ2-3; perhaps TRBD1 as D (5 bases). The CDR3 length is 16 residues. Germline CDR1 is GTSNPN and CDR2 is SVGIG (reference sequence). The V gene lost 0 bases and the J gene lost 4 bases, with 17 bases spanning the gap. CDR3 sequence reads: CAWSVLGARRADTQYF. As DNA, the CDR3 is TGTGCCTGGAGTGTACTTGGGGCCCGACGCGCAGATACGCAGTATTTT.

The count of this clone is one. The chain has TRBV2 and TRBJ2-7; 7 positions agree with TRBD1. This CDR3 is built from 13 residues. The germline CDR1 and CDR2 sequences are SNHLY and FYNNEI. Trimming took 8 bases from V and 7 from J; bases not matched to a gene: 11. The CDR3 sequence: CASRTGFSGEQYF. In nucleotides, the CDR3 is TGTGCCAGCCGGACAGGATTTTCGGGAGAGCAGTACTTC.

This clone has just a few counts. The V and J genes are TRBV3-1 (or the pseudogene TRBV3-2) and TRBJ1-2, with TRBD1 identical over 10 bases. With V trimmed by 0 bases and J by 7 bases, 5 bases remained unmatched. This CDR3 has 15 amino acids. The germline CDR1 and CDR2 sequences are LGHDT and YNNKEL (reference sequence). CDR3 bases: TGTGCCAGCAGCCAAGATGACAGGGGGCGCGCTGGCTACACCTTC. This sequence encodes CASSQDDRGRAGYTF.

The V gene is TRBV4-1, the J gene TRBJ1-4; tentatively, D is TRBD1 (6 bases). The germline gives CDR1 MGHRA, CDR2 YSYEKL. V lost 4 bases and J lost 2, with 14 bases in between. The CDR3 has 16 residues. The CDR3 spells CASSRLPGETNEKLFF. The CDR3 nucleotides are TGCGCCAGCAGCCGACTACCAGGGGAGACTAATGAAAAACTGTTTTTT.

This clone was counted once. The chain is built from TRBV6-5 and TRBJ2-6; D gene ambiguous. This CDR3 has 15 residues. Trimming stripped 3 bases from V and 1 base from J, with 7 bases between. Germline CDR1 and CDR2: MNHEY and SVGAGI. Written as DNA, the CDR3 is TGTGCCAGCAGTTATCCCGCGTCTGGGGCCAACGTCCTGACTTTC. It yields the protein CASSYPASGANVLTF.

V gene TRBV19 combines with J gene TRBJ1-5, with D hard to call. The CDR3 covers 13 residues. Trimming shortened V by 5 bases and J by 3 bases, and 8 bases separated the two germline ends. Per germline, CDR1 LNHDA and CDR2 SQIVND (reference sequence). CDR3 coding DNA: TGTGCCAGTAGTCCCCGACACAATCAGCCCCAGCATTTT. Translating it yields CASSPRHNQPQHF.

This clone was observed once. This chain joins TRBV6-5 and TRBJ2-7; D is possibly TRBD1 (5 bases). CDR3 size: 13 residues. Trimming left V 2 bases short and J 2 bases short, with 7 bases between. Germline values: CDR1 MNHEY, CDR2 SVGAGI. The chain's CDR3 is CASSYPGTYEQYF. The CDR3 DNA reads TGTGCCAGCAGTTACCCAGGGACCTACGAGCAGTACTTC.

V is TRBV11-2 and J is TRBJ2-1; possible D gene TRBD1, 5 bases. CDR1 and CDR2 from the germline V gene are SGHAT and FQNNGV. V shed 5 bases and J shed 12 bases, with 14 bases lying between them. There are 12 residues in the CDR3. The CDR3 DNA sequence: TGTGCCAGCAGCAGCCCGAGACAGTTGCAGTTCTTC. Encoded protein: CASSSPRQLQFF.

The rearrangement uses TRBV19 and TRBJ2-7, with 11 bases that match TRBD2. The CDR3 is 15 amino acids. Germline V gene lookup returns CDR1 LNHDA and CDR2 SQIVND (reference sequence). V lost 1 base, J lost 3 bases, and 2 bases stayed unmatched. The CDR3 sequence is CASSIATSGSYEQYF. The CDR3 region has the DNA TGTGCCAGTAGTATAGCCACTAGCGGGAGCTACGAGCAGTACTTC.

This chain links TRBV5-5 with TRBJ2-3; maybe TRBD2 (5 bases). The germline CDR1 and CDR2 sequences are SGHKS and YYEKEE (reference sequence). Trimming took off 4 bases at V and 5 bases at J, with 8 bases between the two ends. This CDR3 has 12 amino acids. DNA for the CDR3: TGTGCCAGCAGCCCCCGGGGAGATACGCAGTATTTT. Encoded protein: CASSPRGDTQYF.

V and J are TRBV18 and TRBJ2-5, with 7 bases fitting TRBD2. Germline V CDR1 and CDR2: KGHSH, LQKENI. Trimming took 2 bases from V and 3 from J; bases not matched to a gene: 0. The CDR3 runs 13 residues. The CDR3 loop reads CASSPGGEETQYF. As DNA, the CDR3 is TGTGCCAGCTCACCAGGGGGGGAAGAGACCCAGTACTTC.

The DNA of the CDR3 is TGTGCCGCCGGGACAGGTACTGGAAACACCATATATTTT. Encoded protein: CAAGTGTGNTIYF. The chain is built from TRBV19 and TRBJ1-3; TRBD1 aligns across 8 bases. The CDR3 is 13 amino acids. Germline CDR1 is LNHDA and CDR2 is SQIVND (reference sequence). The trim removed 11 bases at V and 2 bases at J, leaving 5 bases unmatched.

The chain is built from TRBV5-6 and TRBJ2-6; D call uncertain. CDR1 and CDR2 from the germline V gene are SGHDT and YYEEEE. There are 16 residues in the CDR3. V was pared by 7 bases and J by 4 bases, with 18 bases between. CDR3: CASFSGITTGANVLTF. As DNA, the CDR3 is TGTGCCAGCTTCTCTGGTATTACTACGGGGGCCAACGTCCTGACTTTC.

This clone was seen only once. The chain links TRBV3-1 (or the pseudogene TRBV3-2) to TRBJ1-6; possible D gene TRBD1, 6 bases. Germline V CDR1 and CDR2: LGHDT, YNNKEL (reference sequence). This CDR3 has 14 residues. V was cut by 4 bases and J by 7 bases, with 11 bases left in between. CDR3 region: CASSPWTENSPLHF. The CDR3 DNA reads as TGTGCCAGCAGCCCTTGGACAGAGAATTCACCCCTCCACTTT.

The rearrangement uses TRBV11-2 and TRBJ2-3, with TRBD2 as a possible D gene (6 bases). This CDR3 is built from 17 residues. The V end lost 1 base, the J end lost 0 bases, and 14 bases lay between the germline ends. Looked up from germline, CDR1 is SGHAT and CDR2 is FQNNGV. As DNA, the CDR3 is TGTGCCAGCAGCTTAGGGGGTTACGGGACTAGCACAGATACGCAGTATTTT. The encoded protein is CASSLGGYGTSTDTQYF.

The chain combines TRBV11-2 with TRBJ1-3; the match to TRBD1 covers 7 bases. J lost 3 bases, V lost 5 bases, and 4 bases had no gene match. This CDR3 is 14 amino acids long. In germline, CDR1 is SGHAT, CDR2 FQNNGV. CDR3 nucleotides: TGTGCCAGCAGCCGCCGGGACAGTGGAAACACCATATATTTT. It yields the protein CASSRRDSGNTIYF.

The chain combines TRBV27 with TRBJ2-1; 7 bases are shared with TRBD2. This CDR3 comprises 15 residues. Trimming at V came to 2 bases and at J to 6 bases, leaving 7 bases not matched to a gene. Germline loops: CDR1 MNHEY, CDR2 SMNVEV (reference sequence). The CDR3 sequence is CASSLAGVRGNEQFF. In DNA form, the CDR3 reads TGTGCCAGCAGTTTAGCGGGAGTTAGGGGCAATGAGCAGTTCTTC.

The chain links TRBV5-1 to TRBJ1-6; D may be TRBD1 (6 bases). Trimming took off 4 bases at V and 7 bases at J, with 12 bases between the two ends. There are 14 residues in the CDR3. The germline V gene encodes CDR1 SGHRS and CDR2 YFSETQ. The CDR3 region has the DNA TGCGCCAGCAGCCAGGACAGAAGCAATTCACCCCTCCACTTT. Translated: CASSQDRSNSPLHF.

V and J are TRBV19 and TRBJ2-1, with TRBD2 matching 10 bases. Germline lookup yields CDR1 LNHDA and CDR2 SQIVND (reference sequence). The V and J ends lost 2 bases and 9 bases, in that order; junction bases with no gene match: 7. CDR3 length: 15 amino acids. DNA of the CDR3: TGTGCCAGTAGTATATCAGCGGGGGGGCAGTTTGAGCAGTTCTTC. It translates to CASSISAGGQFEQFF.

The chain links TRBV2 to TRBJ1-4, with D hard to call. Between the trimmed V and J ends, which lost 5 bases and 3 bases, there was a span of 13 bases. The CDR3 covers 15 residues. Germline assignment: CDR1 SNHLY and CDR2 FYNNEI. The CDR3 coding sequence is TGTGCCAGCAGTACCCCCCGCGTCTCTAATGAAAAACTGTTTTTT. It encodes CASSTPRVSNEKLFF.

V usage is TRBV7-2 and J usage is TRBJ2-7, with TRBD2 matching over 13 bases. The junction had 5 bases not matched to a gene; V was cut back by 6 bases and J by 3 bases. The CDR3 length is 15 residues. CDR1 and CDR2 from the germline V gene are SGHTA and FQGNSA. CDR3 bases: TGTGCCAGCAGAAAAGGACTAGCGGGAGACTACGAGCAGTACTTC. It specifies CASRKGLAGDYEQYF.

The CDR3 is CASSSETGLSGLHGAQYF. The CDR3 nucleotides read TGCGCCAGCAGCTCTGAGACAGGGCTGAGTGGTTTACATGGTGCGCAGTATTTT. V and J are TRBV5-1 and TRBJ2-3; 7 bases agree with TRBD1. The V gene's germline CDR1 is SGHRS and CDR2 YFSETQ. J was trimmed by 10 bases and V by 3 bases; bases with no gene match: 23. The CDR3 is 18 residues long. Full variable domain (missing parts from reference TRBV5-1 and TRBJ2-3): KAGVTQTPRYLIKTRGQQVTLSCSPISGHRSVSWYQQTPGQGLQFLFEYFSETQRNKGNFPGRFSGRQFSNSRSEMNVSTLELGDSALYLCASSSETGLSGLHGAQYFGPGTRLTVL.

V usage is TRBV5-1 and J usage is TRBJ1-1, with D uncertain. Germline V gives CDR1 SGHRS, CDR2 YFSETQ. The CDR3 contains 15 residues. Trimming cost V 3 bases and J 5 bases, with 17 bases left between them. Here the CDR3 DNA reads TGCGCCAGCAGCTGGGGAGACCATGCCGCGACTGAAGCTTTCTTT. Amino acid sequence: CASSWGDHAATEAFF.